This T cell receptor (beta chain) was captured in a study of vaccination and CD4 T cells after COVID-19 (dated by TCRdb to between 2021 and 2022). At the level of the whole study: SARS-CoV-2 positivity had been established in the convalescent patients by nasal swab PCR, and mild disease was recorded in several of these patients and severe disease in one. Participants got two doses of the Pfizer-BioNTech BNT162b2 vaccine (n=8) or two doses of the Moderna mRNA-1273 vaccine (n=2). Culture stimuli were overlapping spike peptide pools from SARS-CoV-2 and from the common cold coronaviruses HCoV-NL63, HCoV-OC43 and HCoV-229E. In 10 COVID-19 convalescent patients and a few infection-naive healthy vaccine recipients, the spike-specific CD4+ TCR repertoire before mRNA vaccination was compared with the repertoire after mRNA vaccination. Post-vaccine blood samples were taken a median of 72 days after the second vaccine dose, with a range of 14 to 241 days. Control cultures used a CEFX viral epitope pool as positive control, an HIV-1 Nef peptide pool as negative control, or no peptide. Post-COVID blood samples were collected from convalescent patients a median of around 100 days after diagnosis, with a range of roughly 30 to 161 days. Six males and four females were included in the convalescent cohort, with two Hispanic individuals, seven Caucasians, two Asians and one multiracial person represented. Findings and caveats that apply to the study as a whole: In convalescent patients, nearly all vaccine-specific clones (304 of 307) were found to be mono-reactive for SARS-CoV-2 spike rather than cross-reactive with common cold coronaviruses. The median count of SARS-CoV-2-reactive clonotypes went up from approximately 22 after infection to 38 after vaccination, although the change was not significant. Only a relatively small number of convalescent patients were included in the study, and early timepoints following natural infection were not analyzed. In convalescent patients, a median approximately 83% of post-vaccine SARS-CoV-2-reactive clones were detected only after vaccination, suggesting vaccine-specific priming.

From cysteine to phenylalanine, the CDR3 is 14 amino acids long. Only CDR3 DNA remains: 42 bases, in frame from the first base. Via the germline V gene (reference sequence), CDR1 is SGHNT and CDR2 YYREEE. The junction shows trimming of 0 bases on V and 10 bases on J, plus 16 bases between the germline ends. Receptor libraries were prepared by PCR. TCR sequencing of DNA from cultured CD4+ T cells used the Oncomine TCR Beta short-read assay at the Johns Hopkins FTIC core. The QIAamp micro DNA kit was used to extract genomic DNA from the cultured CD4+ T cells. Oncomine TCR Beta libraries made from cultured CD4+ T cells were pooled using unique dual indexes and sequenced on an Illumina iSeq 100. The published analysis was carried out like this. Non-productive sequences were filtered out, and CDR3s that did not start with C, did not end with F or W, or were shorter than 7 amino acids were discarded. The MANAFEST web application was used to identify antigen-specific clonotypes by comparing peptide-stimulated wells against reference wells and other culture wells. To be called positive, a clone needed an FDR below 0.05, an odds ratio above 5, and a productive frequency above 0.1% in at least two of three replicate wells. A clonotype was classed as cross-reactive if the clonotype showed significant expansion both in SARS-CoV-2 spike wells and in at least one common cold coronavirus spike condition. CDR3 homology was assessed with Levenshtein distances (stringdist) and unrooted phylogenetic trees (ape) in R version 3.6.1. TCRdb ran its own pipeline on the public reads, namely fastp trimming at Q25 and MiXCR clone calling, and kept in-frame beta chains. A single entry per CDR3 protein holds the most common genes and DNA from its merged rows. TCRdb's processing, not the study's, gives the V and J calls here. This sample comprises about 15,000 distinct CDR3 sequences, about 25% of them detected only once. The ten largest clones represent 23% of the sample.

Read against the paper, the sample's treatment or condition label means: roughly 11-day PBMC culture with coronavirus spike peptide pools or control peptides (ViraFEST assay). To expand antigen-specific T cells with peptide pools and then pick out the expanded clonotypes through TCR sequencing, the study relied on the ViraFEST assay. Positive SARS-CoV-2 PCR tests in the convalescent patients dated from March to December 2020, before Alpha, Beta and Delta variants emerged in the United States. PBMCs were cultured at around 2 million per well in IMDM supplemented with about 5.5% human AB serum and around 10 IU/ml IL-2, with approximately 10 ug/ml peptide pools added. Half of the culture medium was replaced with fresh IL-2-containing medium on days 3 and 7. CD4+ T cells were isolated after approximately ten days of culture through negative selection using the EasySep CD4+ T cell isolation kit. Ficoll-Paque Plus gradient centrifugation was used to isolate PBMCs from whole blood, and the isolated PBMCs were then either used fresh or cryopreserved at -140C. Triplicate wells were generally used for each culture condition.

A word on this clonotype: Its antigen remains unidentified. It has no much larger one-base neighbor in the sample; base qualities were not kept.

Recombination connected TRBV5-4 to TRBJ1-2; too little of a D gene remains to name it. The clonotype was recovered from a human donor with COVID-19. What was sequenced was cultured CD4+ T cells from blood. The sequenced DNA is TGTGCCAGCAGCTTGGCTGGAGGGCCCTTCGTCTACACCTTC. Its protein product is CASSLAGGPFVYTF. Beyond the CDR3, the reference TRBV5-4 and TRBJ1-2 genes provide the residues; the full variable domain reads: ETGVTQSPTHLIKTRGQQVTLRCSSQSGHNTVSWYQQALGQGPQFIFQYYREEENGRGNFPPRFSGLQFPNYSSELNVNALELDDSALYLCASSLAGGPFVYTFGSGTRLTVV.